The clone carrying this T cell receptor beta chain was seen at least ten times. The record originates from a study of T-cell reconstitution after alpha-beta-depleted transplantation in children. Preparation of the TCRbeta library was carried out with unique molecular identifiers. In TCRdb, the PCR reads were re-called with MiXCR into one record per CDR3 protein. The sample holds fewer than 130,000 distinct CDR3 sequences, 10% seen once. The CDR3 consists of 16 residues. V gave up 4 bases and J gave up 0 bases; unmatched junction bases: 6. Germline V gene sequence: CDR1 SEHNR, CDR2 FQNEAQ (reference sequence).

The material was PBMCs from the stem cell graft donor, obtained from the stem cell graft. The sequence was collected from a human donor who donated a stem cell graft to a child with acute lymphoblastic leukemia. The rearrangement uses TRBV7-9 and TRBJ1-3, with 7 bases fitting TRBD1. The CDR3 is CASSSGQPSSGNTIYF. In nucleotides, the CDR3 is TGTGCCAGCAGCTCGGGACAGCCCTCCTCTGGAAACACCATATATTTT.